One and the same sample provided the 16 T cell receptor beta chains below, sequenced in a study of Graves' ophthalmopathy and Graves' hyperthyroidism. Scientists amplified the TCR beta CDR3 regions from RNA transcripts. HTBI-primed RT-PCR formed the first round, and a multiplex PCR formed the second. TCRdb processed the multiplex PCR reads anew with MiXCR; each CDR3 protein has one entry. The sample lists approximately 700,000 distinct CDR3 sequences; roughly 39% were seen once. The sample was peripheral blood. These receptor sequences come from an adult man with Graves' ophthalmopathy.

A note on this clonotype: Relative to the germline gene, one junction end is altered; a read error may explain this. The V call is TRBV7-9, the J call TRBJ2-5; D not certain. This CDR3 spans 13 amino acids. Germline lookup yields CDR1 SEHNR and CDR2 FQNEAQ (reference sequence). CDR3 bases: TGTTCCAGCAGCTTGAAAGGGCAAGAGACCCAGTACTTC. This gives the protein CSSSLKGQETQYF.

On this clonotype itself: A much more abundant neighbour one base away suggests this may be a read error. The chain joins TRBV2 to TRBJ2-6; D is unclear. Germline V gene data show CDR1 as SNHLY and CDR2 as FYNNEI. Trimming shortened V by 6 bases and J by 6 bases, and 6 bases separated the two germline ends. There are 12 residues in the CDR3. For the CDR3, the DNA is TGTGCCAGCAGCTGGGAGGCCAACGTCCTGACTTTC. Residues: CASSWEANVLTF.

This clonotype was picked up a small number of times. This chain connects TRBV3-1 to TRBJ1-2, with a weak D call TRBD1 (6 bases). The CDR3 spans 16 residues. Germline assignment: CDR1 LGHDT and CDR2 YNNKEL (reference sequence). Trimming took off 0 bases at V and 7 bases at J, with 18 bases between the two ends. Here the CDR3 reads CASSQEGGRGIGGYTF. The CDR3 DNA is TGTGCCAGCAGCCAAGAGGGGGGGCGCGGAATAGGTGGCTACACCTTC.

The gene calls are TRBV6-5 and TRBJ2-2; D might be TRBD1 (6 bases). From germline, CDR1 is MNHEY and CDR2 SVGAGI. V was clipped by 0 bases and J by 5 bases, with 10 bases between them. This CDR3 is 15 amino acids long. CDR3 in DNA: TGTGCCAGCAGTTACTCTCTACAGGGTACCGGGGAGCTGTTTTTT. This gives the protein CASSYSLQGTGELFF.

This clonotype occurred many times. The chain has TRBV10-3 and TRBJ1-5; D gene uncertain. Germline lookup yields CDR1 ENHRY and CDR2 SYGVKD. V was clipped by 4 bases and J by 3 bases, with 10 bases between them. This CDR3 has 14 residues. The CDR3: CAISVGPDNQPQHF. CDR3 bases: TGTGCCATCAGTGTAGGGCCAGACAATCAGCCCCAGCATTTT.

The CDR3 here is CALGGGYTF. CDR3 in DNA: TGTGCCTTAGGGGGAGGCTACACCTTC. V usage is TRBV10-3 and J usage is TRBJ1-2; TRBD1 is a possible D gene (6 bases). CDR1 and CDR2 (germline): ENHRY, SYGVKD. The CDR3 loop spans 9 amino acids. Deletions cut 11 bases from V and 8 bases from J, with 9 bases between.

The rearrangement uses TRBV19 and TRBJ1-1; perhaps TRBD1 as D (5 bases). The CDR3 totals 15 residues. In germline, CDR1 is LNHDA, CDR2 SQIVND (reference sequence). The ends were cut back, 3 bases at V and 5 bases at J, with 16 bases in the middle. For the CDR3, the DNA is TGTGCCAGTAGTATCGTGCCGGGGCGGGTAACTGAAGCTTTCTTT. This translates into CASSIVPGRVTEAFF.

The V gene is TRBV2, the J gene TRBJ2-7; a weak D match, TRBD2 (5 bases). This CDR3 spans 12 amino acids. The V end was cut by 7 bases, the J end by 13 bases, with 20 bases between. From germline, CDR1 is SNHLY and CDR2 FYNNEI. The CDR3 protein is CASIILSWRQYF. The CDR3 DNA is TGTGCCAGCATTATTCTCAGCTGGAGGCAATACTTC. The variable domain in full, completed from reference TRBV2 and TRBJ2-7, reads EPEVTQTPSHQVTQMGQEVILRCVPISNHLYFYWYRQILGQKVEFLVSFYNNEISEKSEIFDDQFSVERPDGSNFTLKIRSTKLEDSAMYFCASIILSWRQYFGPGTRLTVT.

The CDR3 loop reads CASSDQGAPLHF. CDR3 DNA sequence: TGTGCCAGCAGCGATCAGGGGGCACCCCTCCACTTT. This rearrangement joins TRBV9 to TRBJ1-6; 7 nucleotides match TRBD1. The CDR3 runs 12 residues. Germline V gene sequence: CDR1 SGDLS, CDR2 YYNGEE. The V gene end was trimmed by 3 bases and the J gene end by 11 bases; junction bases not matched to a gene: 2.

Many counts were recorded for this clonotype. The chain carries TRBV5-4 and TRBJ1-1; D is perhaps TRBD1 (6 bases). The CDR3 contains 14 residues. The germline V and J ends were trimmed by 3 bases and 0 bases, with 9 bases remaining between them. Germline lookup yields CDR1 SGHNT and CDR2 YYREEE (reference sequence). CDR3 nucleotides: TGTGCCAGCAGCTGGGACATCATGAACACTGAAGCTTTCTTT. It encodes CASSWDIMNTEAFF.

This clonotype was recorded at least ten times. The chain uses TRBV10-3 and TRBJ2-5; 9 bases are shared with TRBD1. V shed 3 bases and J 7 bases; nucleotides not matched to a gene: 12. The CDR3 runs to 16 residues. Germline CDR1 ENHRY, CDR2 SYGVKD. The CDR3 DNA is TGTGCCATCAGTGATTCCGGACAGGGGCAACGAGGGACCCAGTACTTC. It translates to CAISDSGQGQRGTQYF.

The chain has TRBV7-2 and TRBJ2-7, with D possibly TRBD1 on 5 matching bases. Between the trimmed V and J ends, which lost 11 bases and 2 bases, there was a span of 22 bases. In germline, CDR1 is SGHTA, CDR2 FQGNSA. This CDR3 has 15 amino acids. CDR3: CAWSRRQTRAYEQYF. The CDR3 DNA is TGTGCCTGGAGCCGCAGACAGACCAGGGCCTACGAGCAGTACTTC.

The chain carries TRBV25-1 and TRBJ1-1; D ambiguous. The CDR3 extends over 13 amino acids. V dropped 5 bases and J dropped 7 bases, with 14 bases sitting between them. Germline loops: CDR1 MGHDK, CDR2 SYGVNS. In DNA, the CDR3 is TGTGCCAGCAGTTCCGGAGGGAGGTTTGAAGCTTTCTTT. Translating gives CASSSGGRFEAFF.

J is TRBJ2-2 and V is TRBV2, with D unresolved. Germline V lookup: CDR1 SNHLY, CDR2 FYNNEI. The V gene lost 5 bases and the J gene lost 0 bases, with 10 bases spanning the gap. The CDR3 contains 15 residues. The CDR3 protein is CASSSNSPNTGELFF. The CDR3, as DNA: TGTGCCAGCAGTTCCAATTCACCGAACACCGGGGAGCTGTTTTTT. The full variable domain, completed using reference TRBV2 and TRBJ2-2, is EPEVTQTPSHQVTQMGQEVILRCVPISNHLYFYWYRQILGQKVEFLVSFYNNEISEKSEIFDDQFSVERPDGSNFTLKIRSTKLEDSAMYFCASSSNSPNTGELFFGEGSRLTVL.

This chain links TRBV11-2 with TRBJ1-5; D unresolved. Germline CDR1 reads SGHAT; CDR2 reads FQNNGV. This CDR3 is 15 amino acids long. The V and J ends lost 5 bases and 7 bases respectively, with 18 bases between them. The CDR3 region is CASSSGVLPGQPQHF. The CDR3 DNA reads as TGTGCCAGCAGCAGTGGCGTATTACCCGGGCAGCCCCAGCATTTT.

The chain is built from TRBV30 and TRBJ1-3; D call uncertain. Trimming took off 4 bases at V and 0 bases at J, with 1 base between the two ends. CDR3 length equals 11 residues. Looked up from germline, CDR1 is GTSNPN and CDR2 is SVGIG (reference sequence). For the CDR3, the DNA is TGTGCCTGGAACTCTGGAAACACCATATATTTT. Its translation: CAWNSGNTIYF.